This T cell receptor beta chain was profiled in a study of monozygotic twins with inflammatory bowel disease. Study-level findings and limits: Inverse Simpson values showed less TCRbeta diversity in IBD patients than in their healthy co-twins.

The template switching step added UMIs that contained a 6-nucleotide sample barcode. With the 5' RACE reads reprocessed, TCRdb shows one record per CDR3 protein and no DNA. This table holds roughly 330,000 distinct CDR3 sequences. Germline V lookup: CDR1 SGHTA, CDR2 FQGNSA. This CDR3 is built from 14 residues. Per donor there was one draw, yielding a blood sample of under 3 ml. From whole blood, total RNA was isolated without any sorting of T cells. To note about this clonotype: The antigen is unknown.

This TCR was recovered from a human donor with ulcerative colitis or Crohn's disease, or a healthy co-twin of an affected twin (not recorded which). This chain links TRBV7-2 with TRBJ1-1. Material: blood. CDR3 residues: CASSPMGFSTEAFF.